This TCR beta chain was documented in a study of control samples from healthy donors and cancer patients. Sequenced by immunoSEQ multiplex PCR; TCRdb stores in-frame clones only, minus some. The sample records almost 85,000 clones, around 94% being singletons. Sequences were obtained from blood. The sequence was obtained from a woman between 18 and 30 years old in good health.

CDR3 residues: CASSSGTLNSPLHF. In DNA form, the CDR3 reads TGTGCCAGCAGTTCCGGGACACTTAATTCACCCCTCCACTTT. The V call is TRBV13, the J call TRBJ1-6; D possibly corresponds to TRBD1 (6 bases). Trimming left V 6 bases short and J 6 bases short, with 12 bases between. Germline V CDR1 and CDR2: PRHDT, FYEKMQ (reference sequence). The CDR3 has 14 residues.